This T cell receptor beta chain originates from a study of CD8+ T cells in alopecia areata listed by TCRdb under 2018. The study in broad terms: Treated patients were enrolled in an open-label pilot trial of oral tofacitinib, 5 to 10 mg twice daily, for moderate-to-severe alopecia areata. Biopsies were taken from tofacitinib-treated patients at baseline and at 4 and 24 weeks of treatment, and a later scalp biopsy was taken in several of the tofacitinib-treated patients. TCRbeta CDR3 regions were amplified by immunoSEQ multiplex PCR using 35 Vbeta forward and 13 Jbeta reverse primers. Tofacitinib was given for 6 to 18 months, followed by 6 months of follow-up off drug to assess delayed response and recurrence. RNA was extracted with the PAXgene miRNA kit for fixed scalp, the miRNeasy kit for PBMCs, and the RNeasy kit for mouse skin. The study used high-throughput TCRbeta sequencing to examine T cell clonal expansion in alopecia areata, in both the C3H/HeJ mouse model and human patients. Clonality in the scalp was compared among normal scalp (n=4), patchy alopecia areata scalp (n=8), and alopecia totalis/universalis scalp (n=8). On the human side, TCRbeta sequencing was run on scalp tissue and on sorted CD4+ and CD8+ peripheral blood T cells from healthy controls and from alopecia areata patients with either patchy or totalis/universalis disease.

Study-wide conclusions, independent of this receptor: Resident alphabeta T cells in normal human skin are also sequenced, complicating scalp TCR repertoire analysis, unlike mouse skin dominated by gammadelta T cells. Compared with normal scalp, lesional scalp had higher clonality and more expanded CD8+ clones, particularly in alopecia totalis/universalis, a pattern that suggests antigenic drive. Shared TCR sequences between patients were less evident than in mice, which may be partly attributable to HLA diversity in the patient population.

Library generation was performed with the immunoSEQ multiplex PCR assay. RNA was extracted from all samples and reverse transcribed into cDNA as template for TCR sequencing. First-strand cDNA was synthesized with SuperScript III using a 2:1 mix of oligo-dT and random hexamers. Amplification bias was assessed with a synthetic immune receptor repertoire, and residual bias was removed computationally. Processing in the source paper ran as follows. Raw reads were preprocessed for error removal, and CDR3 was defined according to IMGT conventions as running from the conserved cysteine to phenylalanine. To get clonality, Shannon entropy was normalized by log2 of the number of productive unique TCRs and the result was subtracted from 1. CD4 or CD8 identity of scalp clones was inferred by cross-referencing scalp TCRbeta sequences with sorted blood CD4 and CD8 repertoires. TCRdb obtained this table from immuneACCESS and retained in-frame rearrangements with V and J assigned. These tables miss some clones; where compared with another copy, unresolved V genes account for less than half of the shortfall, and the remainder is unexplained. Clone size and the V and J calls come from that table; the DNA yielded D and trimming. A total of 100,000 to 150,000 clones appear in this sample, 35% to 40% of them only once. The ten largest clonotypes hold over 3% of the sample.

Turning to this clone: No cognate antigen has been identified for it. The input lacks base qualities; no much larger clone sits a single base away.

Peripheral blood and lesional scalp punch biopsies were obtained from patients with alopecia areata. PBMCs were isolated by density centrifugation and stained for CD3, CD4 and CD8, and CD4+ and CD8+ T cells were sorted on a FACSAria. Spanning cysteine to phenylalanine, the CDR3 consists of 10 amino acids. Only the CDR3 region is kept as DNA, spanning 30 bases read in frame from base 1. Trimming at the junction amounts to 7 bases on V and 10 bases on J, and the germline ends lie 8 bases apart. For CDR1 and CDR2, the germline V gene lists SNHLY and FYNNEI. The specimen sequenced was CD4+ T cells sorted from blood. The rearranged chain carries TRBV2 and TRBJ2-1, with no D gene named confidently. The source of this sequence is a human donor with alopecia areata. In nucleotide form, the sequence is TGTGCCAGCACCCACCCAGAGCAGTTCTTC. The encoded protein is CASTHPEQFF.